This T cell receptor (beta chain) was obtained from a study of cytomegalovirus exposure and HLA in healthy donors. Only in-frame clones appear in the TCRdb table, and some are missing; sequencing was by immunoSEQ multiplex PCR. Of 95,000 to 150,000 clones in the sample, around 86% were seen once. Turning to this clone: Its matching antigen is unknown.

Overall study results and limits: The investigators catalogued 160 or so TCR beta chains as cytomegalovirus-associated.

This sequence was found in a woman between 18 and 29 years old in good health and CMV-seronegative. Sequencing was done on a sample of PBMCs.

DNA of the CDR3: TGTGCCAGCAGCGTAATAGGACAGGGAGGCACCGGGGAGCTGTTTTTT. Amino acid sequence: CASSVIGQGGTGELFF. The rearrangement uses TRBV9 and TRBJ2-2, with 8 bases lining up with TRBD1. With V trimmed by 1 base and J by 4 bases, 6 bases remained unmatched. Germline V lookup: CDR1 SGDLS, CDR2 YYNGEE. The CDR3 covers 16 residues.